This T cell receptor (beta chain) is drawn from a study of CD8 T cells in Susac syndrome. Notes on the study in general: The number of individuals included in the study's TCR sequencing and HLA analysis was acknowledged as relatively small.

Germline V gene lookup returns CDR1 DFQATT and CDR2 SNEGSKA (reference sequence). The CDR3 is 17 amino acids. Trimming took 0 bases from V and 0 from J, leaving 17 bases between them. As concerns this clonotype: Its antigen is undetermined.

Reverse transcription of about 0.5 to 1 ug RNA was performed with random hexamers. The immunoSEQ assay covered 54 Vbeta and 13 Jbeta segments for CDR3. TCRdb re-derived calls from the immunoSEQ multiplex PCR reads in MiXCR, one entry per CDR3 protein. The repertoire includes 130,000 or so distinct CDR3 sequences, around 85% of them detected once, and roughly 0.5% sits in the top ten. The multiple sclerosis control group comprised treatment-naive patients with stable or active relapsing-remitting disease. It was negative isolation that provided the CD8+ and CD4+ T cells, whereas TEMRA cells were enriched by FACS.

The chain is built from TRBV20-1 and TRBJ1-1; unclear D gene. Sequencing input: CD8+ T cells from PBMCs. This TCR was sampled from a human donor with multiple sclerosis. The CDR3 DNA reads TGCAGTGCTAGAGAATGGGGTAATCCCTTAATGAACACTGAAGCTTTCTTT. Its translation is CSAREWGNPLMNTEAFF.